Listed below are T cell receptor beta chains from one sample, sequenced in a study of T cells in Graves' hyperthyroidism and ophthalmopathy. TCRdb passed the multiplex PCR reads through MiXCR, listing each CDR3 protein once. The sample gives 300,000 to 450,000 distinct CDR3 sequences, 13% to 15% of which show up once; around 20% is in the top ten. Sample: blood. These receptors were collected from a woman in her 30s with Graves' ophthalmopathy. The CDR3 runs from the conserved cysteine through the conserved F or W. The order of the fields is clone size, J gene, V gene, CDR3 length, D gene, CDR3 protein, CDR3 DNA. The D gene is left open where the match is weak. Not every row has a clone size; where given, it reads once, few, many or a size class.

clone_size: many
j_call: TRBJ1-1
v_call: TRBV27
cdr3_length: 13
d_call: NA
cdr3_aa: CASSFFGSPDAFF
cdr3_nt: TGTGCCAGCAGTTTCTTCGGGAGCCCAGACGCTTTCTTT

clone_size: many
j_call: TRBJ1-1
v_call: TRBV5-1
cdr3_length: 15
d_call: NA
cdr3_aa: CASSLRTGTNTEAFF
cdr3_nt: TGCGCCAGCAGCCTCCGGACGGGTACGAACACTGAAGCTTTCTTT

clone_size: NA
j_call: TRBJ2-1
v_call: TRBV20-1
cdr3_length: 14
d_call: TRBD2
cdr3_aa: CSARSGLAGSEQFF
cdr3_nt: TGCAGTGCTAGATCGGGACTAGCGGGAAGTGAGCAGTTCTTC

clone_size: many
j_call: TRBJ1-5
v_call: TRBV6-2/TRBV6-3
cdr3_length: 13
d_call: NA
cdr3_aa: CASSSPGDQPQHF
cdr3_nt: TGTGCCAGCAGTTCCCCAGGGGATCAGCCCCAGCATTTT

clone_size: NA
j_call: TRBJ2-5
v_call: TRBV9
cdr3_length: 13
d_call: NA
cdr3_aa: CASSVSGWETQYF
cdr3_nt: TGTGCCAGCAGCGTAAGTGGTTGGGAGACCCAGTACTTC

clone_size: many
j_call: TRBJ2-3
v_call: TRBV10-3
cdr3_length: 14
d_call: TRBD2
cdr3_aa: CASSSGGASDTQYF
cdr3_nt: TGTGCCAGCTCTAGCGGGGGGGCGTCAGATACGCAGTATTTT

clone_size: NA
j_call: TRBJ2-5
v_call: TRBV6-1
cdr3_length: 14
d_call: NA
cdr3_aa: CASTNRGPQETQYF
cdr3_nt: TGTGCCAGCACCAACCGGGGGCCCCAAGAGACCCAGTACTTC

clone_size: many
j_call: TRBJ2-1
v_call: TRBV12-3/TRBV12-4
cdr3_length: 15
d_call: TRBD2
cdr3_aa: CASSFSGGGGSEQFF
cdr3_nt: TGTGCCAGCAGTTTTAGCGGGGGGGGCGGTAGTGAGCAGTTCTTC

clone_size: many
j_call: TRBJ2-3
v_call: TRBV7-2
cdr3_length: 14
d_call: NA
cdr3_aa: CASSLYGGPDTQYF
cdr3_nt: TGTGCCAGCAGCTTATACGGTGGCCCGGATACGCAGTATTTT

clone_size: many
j_call: TRBJ2-1
v_call: TRBV5-6
cdr3_length: 15
d_call: NA
cdr3_aa: CASSLFRSSYNEQFF
cdr3_nt: TGTGCCAGCAGCTTGTTTCGGAGCTCCTACAATGAGCAGTTCTTC

clone_size: many
j_call: TRBJ2-7
v_call: TRBV30
cdr3_length: 14
d_call: TRBD2
cdr3_aa: CAWRTLAGTYEQYF
cdr3_nt: TGTGCCTGGAGGACCCTAGCGGGGACCTACGAGCAGTACTTC

clone_size: many
j_call: TRBJ2-1
v_call: TRBV30
cdr3_length: 15
d_call: NA
cdr3_aa: CAWSVVWEHANEQFF
cdr3_nt: TGTGCCTGGAGTGTAGTTTGGGAGCACGCCAATGAGCAGTTCTTC

clone_size: many
j_call: TRBJ2-5
v_call: TRBV5-1
cdr3_length: 16
d_call: TRBD2
cdr3_aa: CASSAGTSGILETQYF
cdr3_nt: TGCGCCAGCAGCGCAGGGACTAGCGGTATATTAGAGACCCAGTACTTC

clone_size: few
j_call: TRBJ2-1
v_call: TRBV7-9
cdr3_length: 18
d_call: TRBD2
cdr3_aa: CASSHPPGGVAGVNEQFF
cdr3_nt: TGTGCCAGCAGCCACCCACCGGGGGGGGTAGCGGGGGTGAATGAGCAGTTCTTC

clone_size: few
j_call: TRBJ1-1
v_call: TRBV6-1
cdr3_length: 17
d_call: NA
cdr3_aa: CASSESMRMRLSTEAFF
cdr3_nt: TGTGCCAGCAGTGAAAGTATGAGGATGCGGCTTAGTACTGAAGCTTTCTTT

clone_size: NA
j_call: TRBJ1-1
v_call: TRBV11-2
cdr3_length: 17
d_call: NA
cdr3_aa: CASSLVSGTVMNTEAFF
cdr3_nt: TGTGCCAGCAGCTTAGTCTCCGGGACGGTCATGAACACTGAAGCTTTCTTT

clone_size: many
j_call: TRBJ2-3
v_call: TRBV5-1
cdr3_length: 17
d_call: TRBD1
cdr3_aa: CASSQGQGRSSTDTQYF
cdr3_nt: TGCGCCAGCAGCCAAGGACAGGGGAGGTCAAGCACAGATACGCAGTATTTT

clone_size: many
j_call: TRBJ1-1
v_call: TRBV20-1
cdr3_length: 14
d_call: NA
cdr3_aa: CSGPDWADNTEAFF
cdr3_nt: TGCAGTGGCCCCGATTGGGCCGATAACACTGAAGCTTTCTTT

clone_size: many
j_call: TRBJ2-7
v_call: TRBV20-1
cdr3_length: 15
d_call: TRBD1
cdr3_aa: CSATEGTGKYYEQYF
cdr3_nt: TGCAGTGCCACAGAAGGGACAGGGAAATACTACGAGCAGTACTTC

clone_size: NA
j_call: TRBJ2-3
v_call: TRBV24-1
cdr3_length: 16
d_call: NA
cdr3_aa: CATSDLWTHGPDTQYF
cdr3_nt: TGTGCCACCAGTGATTTGTGGACCCACGGCCCAGATACGCAGTATTTT

clone_size: many
j_call: TRBJ1-1
v_call: TRBV28
cdr3_length: 16
d_call: TRBD1
cdr3_aa: CASQDGSGGGNTEAFF
cdr3_nt: TGTGCCAGCCAGGACGGTTCAGGGGGAGGGAACACTGAAGCTTTCTTT

clone_size: NA
j_call: TRBJ2-1
v_call: TRBV5-4
cdr3_length: 13
d_call: NA
cdr3_aa: CASSPDFGGEQFF
cdr3_nt: TGTGCCAGCAGCCCGGATTTCGGCGGTGAGCAGTTCTTC

clone_size: few
j_call: TRBJ1-2
v_call: TRBV6-1
cdr3_length: 12
d_call: NA
cdr3_aa: CASSLGIYGYTF
cdr3_nt: TGTGCCAGCAGTTTGGGAATATATGGCTACACCTTC

clone_size: many
j_call: TRBJ2-3
v_call: TRBV15
cdr3_length: 16
d_call: TRBD2
cdr3_aa: CATSRGTSGGTDTQYF
cdr3_nt: TGTGCCACCAGCAGAGGGACTAGCGGGGGGACCGATACGCAGTATTTT

clone_size: NA
j_call: TRBJ2-1
v_call: TRBV6-5
cdr3_length: 15
d_call: NA
cdr3_aa: CTSSYDSRSYNEQFF
cdr3_nt: TGTACCAGCAGCTACGACAGCCGCTCCTACAATGAGCAGTTCTTC

clone_size: many
j_call: TRBJ2-3
v_call: TRBV9
cdr3_length: 16
d_call: TRBD2
cdr3_aa: CASSVGLAGFTDTQYF
cdr3_nt: TGTGCCAGCAGCGTAGGACTAGCGGGATTCACAGATACGCAGTATTTT

clone_size: few
j_call: TRBJ1-2
v_call: TRBV12-3/TRBV12-4
cdr3_length: 15
d_call: NA
cdr3_aa: CASSSSRAGTYGYTF
cdr3_nt: TGTGCCAGCAGTTCCTCTAGGGCAGGGACCTATGGCTACACCTTC

clone_size: many
j_call: TRBJ1-4
v_call: TRBV7-9
cdr3_length: 13
d_call: NA
cdr3_aa: CASSLSGREKLFF
cdr3_nt: TGTGCCAGCAGCTTAAGCGGACGGGAAAAACTGTTTTTT

clone_size: many
j_call: TRBJ2-7
v_call: TRBV27
cdr3_length: 14
d_call: NA
cdr3_aa: CASSKRDSSYEQYF
cdr3_nt: TGTGCCAGCAGTAAGCGGGACAGCTCCTACGAGCAGTACTTC

clone_size: NA
j_call: TRBJ2-2
v_call: TRBV30
cdr3_length: 15
d_call: TRBD1
cdr3_aa: CAWQRTGRGTGELFF
cdr3_nt: TGTGCCTGGCAGAGGACAGGGCGGGGTACCGGGGAGCTGTTTTTT

clone_size: NA
j_call: TRBJ2-2
v_call: TRBV11-3
cdr3_length: 14
d_call: TRBD2
cdr3_aa: CASSKDGGSGELFF
cdr3_nt: TGTGCCAGCAGCAAAGATGGCGGGAGCGGGGAGCTGTTTTTT

clone_size: few
j_call: TRBJ1-1
v_call: TRBV5-8
cdr3_length: 13
d_call: NA
cdr3_aa: CASSLFKGTEAFF
cdr3_nt: TGTGCCAGCAGCTTGTTTAAGGGAACTGAAGCTTTCTTT

clone_size: many
j_call: TRBJ1-2
v_call: TRBV20-1
cdr3_length: 15
d_call: NA
cdr3_aa: CSARGRDPGNYGYTF
cdr3_nt: TGCAGTGCTAGAGGCCGGGACCCAGGAAACTATGGCTACACCTTC

clone_size: few
j_call: TRBJ2-4
v_call: TRBV5-8
cdr3_length: 14
d_call: NA
cdr3_aa: CASSVGGAKNIQYF
cdr3_nt: TGTGCCAGCAGCGTGGGGGGAGCCAAAAACATTCAGTACTTC

clone_size: many
j_call: TRBJ2-5
v_call: TRBV6-1
cdr3_length: 16
d_call: TRBD1
cdr3_aa: CASSPTLGTGDETQYF
cdr3_nt: TGTGCCAGCAGTCCAACATTGGGGACAGGGGATGAGACCCAGTACTTC

clone_size: NA
j_call: TRBJ1-1
v_call: TRBV5-1
cdr3_length: 15
d_call: TRBD1
cdr3_aa: CASSTRQGRVTEAFF
cdr3_nt: TGCGCCAGCAGCACTCGACAGGGGCGAGTCACTGAAGCTTTCTTT

clone_size: NA
j_call: TRBJ1-2
v_call: TRBV2
cdr3_length: 12
d_call: NA
cdr3_aa: CASSHNYYGYTF
cdr3_nt: TGTGCCAGCAGTCACAACTACTATGGCTACACCTTC

clone_size: many
j_call: TRBJ1-1
v_call: TRBV30
cdr3_length: 13
d_call: NA
cdr3_aa: CASGGGAGTEAFF
cdr3_nt: TGTGCCTCCGGTGGGGGGGCGGGCACTGAAGCTTTCTTT

clone_size: many
j_call: TRBJ1-1
v_call: TRBV30
cdr3_length: 12
d_call: NA
cdr3_aa: CAWSPRTVEAFF
cdr3_nt: TGTGCCTGGAGCCCAAGGACTGTTGAAGCTTTCTTT

clone_size: many
j_call: TRBJ1-2
v_call: TRBV7-2
cdr3_length: 12
d_call: NA
cdr3_aa: CASSPRTTGYTF
cdr3_nt: TGTGCCAGCAGCCCAAGGACAACGGGCTACACCTTC

clone_size: NA
j_call: TRBJ1-5
v_call: TRBV12-3/TRBV12-4
cdr3_length: 12
d_call: NA
cdr3_aa: CASSSDLQPQHF
cdr3_nt: TGTGCCAGCAGTTCAGATCTGCAGCCCCAGCATTTT

clone_size: NA
j_call: TRBJ2-5
v_call: TRBV19
cdr3_length: 14
d_call: NA
cdr3_aa: CASSPGRGLWTQYF
cdr3_nt: TGTGCCAGTAGTCCGGGCCGGGGTTTGTGGACCCAGTACTTC

clone_size: NA
j_call: TRBJ2-3
v_call: TRBV5-1
cdr3_length: 15
d_call: TRBD2
cdr3_aa: CASSLQRGPADTQYF
cdr3_nt: TGCGCCAGCAGCTTGCAGCGGGGGCCCGCAGATACGCAGTATTTT

clone_size: few
j_call: TRBJ2-1
v_call: TRBV5-4
cdr3_length: 13
d_call: NA
cdr3_aa: CASSLSKHNEQFF
cdr3_nt: TGTGCCAGCAGCCTTAGTAAGCACAATGAGCAGTTCTTC

clone_size: many
j_call: TRBJ1-2
v_call: TRBV6-1
cdr3_length: 15
d_call: NA
cdr3_aa: CASSEARVGLYGYTF
cdr3_nt: TGTGCCAGCAGTGAAGCGCGGGTAGGGCTCTATGGCTACACCTTC

clone_size: many
j_call: TRBJ2-5
v_call: TRBV30
cdr3_length: 13
d_call: NA
cdr3_aa: CAWSSYGGETQYF
cdr3_nt: TGTGCCTGGAGTTCCTATGGGGGAGAGACCCAGTACTTC

clone_size: many
j_call: TRBJ2-1
v_call: TRBV3-1
cdr3_length: 15
d_call: NA
cdr3_aa: CASSQRGRNGDEQFF
cdr3_nt: TGTGCCAGCAGCCAAAGGGGCAGAAATGGAGATGAGCAGTTCTTC

clone_size: many
j_call: TRBJ2-7
v_call: TRBV15
cdr3_length: 14
d_call: TRBD2
cdr3_aa: CATSRDPGGYEQYF
cdr3_nt: TGTGCCACCAGCAGAGATCCGGGGGGATACGAGCAGTACTTC

clone_size: many
j_call: TRBJ2-1
v_call: TRBV11-3
cdr3_length: 15
d_call: NA
cdr3_aa: CASSLGGYSYNEQFF
cdr3_nt: TGTGCCAGCAGCTTAGGTGGGTACTCCTACAATGAGCAGTTCTTC

clone_size: many
j_call: TRBJ1-2
v_call: TRBV12-3/TRBV12-4
cdr3_length: 15
d_call: NA
cdr3_aa: CASSLARRNFYGYTF
cdr3_nt: TGTGCCAGCAGTTTAGCGCGGCGGAACTTCTATGGCTACACCTTC

clone_size: many
j_call: TRBJ2-5
v_call: TRBV7-6
cdr3_length: 17
d_call: TRBD1
cdr3_aa: CASSLWIRDRGGETQYF
cdr3_nt: TGTGCCAGCAGCTTGTGGATACGGGACAGGGGAGGGGAGACCCAGTACTTC

clone_size: many
j_call: TRBJ2-3
v_call: TRBV2
cdr3_length: 12
d_call: NA
cdr3_aa: CASSERRDTQYF
cdr3_nt: TGTGCCAGCAGTGAACGTCGCGATACGCAGTATTTT

clone_size: many
j_call: TRBJ1-2
v_call: TRBV28
cdr3_length: 13
d_call: NA
cdr3_aa: CASTLGGEGGYTF
cdr3_nt: TGTGCCAGCACCCTAGGAGGGGAGGGTGGCTACACCTTC

clone_size: few
j_call: TRBJ1-2
v_call: TRBV7-3
cdr3_length: 17
d_call: NA
cdr3_aa: CASSLIGGERGRHGYTF
cdr3_nt: TGTGCCAGCAGCTTAATCGGGGGTGAGAGGGGTCGGCACGGCTACACCTTC

clone_size: once
j_call: TRBJ2-4
v_call: TRBV28
cdr3_length: 13
d_call: TRBD2
cdr3_aa: CASSQPPSGIQYF
cdr3_nt: TGTGCCAGCAGCCAACCGCCTAGCGGTATTCAGTACTTC

clone_size: many
j_call: TRBJ2-7
v_call: TRBV28
cdr3_length: 12
d_call: NA
cdr3_aa: CASSLLNYEQYF
cdr3_nt: TGTGCCAGCAGTTTACTTAATTACGAGCAGTACTTC

clone_size: many
j_call: TRBJ2-3
v_call: TRBV11-3
cdr3_length: 15
d_call: NA
cdr3_aa: CASSFSGPGTDTQYF
cdr3_nt: TGTGCCAGCAGCTTTTCGGGGCCCGGCACAGATACGCAGTATTTT

clone_size: many
j_call: TRBJ1-2
v_call: TRBV2
cdr3_length: 13
d_call: NA
cdr3_aa: CASTYGGSYGYTF
cdr3_nt: TGTGCCAGCACTTATGGGGGTTCCTATGGCTACACCTTC

clone_size: many
j_call: TRBJ2-5
v_call: TRBV10-1
cdr3_length: 13
d_call: TRBD2
cdr3_aa: CATSAGRAETQYF
cdr3_nt: TGCGCCACCTCAGCGGGGCGAGCAGAGACCCAGTACTTC